Listed here is a single T cell receptor beta chain. The record originates from a study of blood T cell repertoires in COVID-19. Study-level background: Donors in the United States, Italy and Spain gave samples during acute or convalescent COVID-19.

Measured with immunoSEQ multiplex PCR; TCRdb has only the in-frame clones, and not every one. Of approximately 350,000 clones listed, roughly 90% are singletons. V dropped 0 bases and J dropped 8; count of bases not matched to a gene: 8. Germline V gene data show CDR1 as MNHEY and CDR2 as SVGAGI. The CDR3 is 16 residues long. The J gene is TRBJ2-1, the V gene TRBV6-5; 9 nucleotides line up with TRBD2. This sequence originates from a woman aged 25-40 years who had recovered from COVID-19. Sequenced: PBMCs or T cells enriched from blood (not recorded which). The chain's CDR3 is CASSYSRAGGPDEQFF. Here the CDR3 DNA reads TGTGCCAGCAGTTACTCGAGGGCGGGGGGGCCCGATGAGCAGTTCTTC.